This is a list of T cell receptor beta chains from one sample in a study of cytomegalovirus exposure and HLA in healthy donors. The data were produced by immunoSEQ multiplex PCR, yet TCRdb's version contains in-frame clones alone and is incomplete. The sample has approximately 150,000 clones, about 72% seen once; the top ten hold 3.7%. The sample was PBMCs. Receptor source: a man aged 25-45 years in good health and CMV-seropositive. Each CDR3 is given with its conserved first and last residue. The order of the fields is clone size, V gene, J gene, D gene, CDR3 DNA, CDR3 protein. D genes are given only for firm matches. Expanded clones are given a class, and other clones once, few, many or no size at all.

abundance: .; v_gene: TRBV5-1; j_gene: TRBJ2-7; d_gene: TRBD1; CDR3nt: TGCGCCAGCAGCTTACGGACAGGGGATCAGTACGAGCAGTACTTC; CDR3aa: CASSLRTGDQYEQYF
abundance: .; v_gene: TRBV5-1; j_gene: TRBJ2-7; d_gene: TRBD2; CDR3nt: TGCGCCAGCAGCCAGGCGGGACTAGCGGGGTTCGAGCAGTACTTC; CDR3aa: CASSQAGLAGFEQYF
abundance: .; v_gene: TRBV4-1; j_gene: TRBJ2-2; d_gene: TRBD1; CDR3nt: TGCGCCAGCAGCCCGAGGGACAGGTTGCGCACCGGGGAGCTGTTTTTT; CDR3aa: CASSPRDRLRTGELFF
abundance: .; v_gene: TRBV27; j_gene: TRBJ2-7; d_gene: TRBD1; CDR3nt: TGTGCCAGCAGTTCAAGACAGGGGACAAGATACTTC; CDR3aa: CASSSRQGTRYF
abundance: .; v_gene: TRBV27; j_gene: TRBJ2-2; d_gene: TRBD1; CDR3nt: TGTGCCAGCAGCTGGGACAGGGACGGGGAGCTGTTTTTT; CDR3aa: CASSWDRDGELFF
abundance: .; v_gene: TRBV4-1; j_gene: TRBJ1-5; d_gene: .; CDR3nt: TGCGCCAGCAGCCAAGACGCAGGTACGTTACAGCCCCAGCATTTT; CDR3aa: CASSQDAGTLQPQHF
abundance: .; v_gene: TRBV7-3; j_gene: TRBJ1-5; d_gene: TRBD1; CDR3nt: TGTGCCAGCAGCGCCGACAGGGGTCAGCCCCAGCATTTT; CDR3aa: CASSADRGQPQHF
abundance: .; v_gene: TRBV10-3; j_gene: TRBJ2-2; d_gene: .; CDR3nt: TGTGCCATCAGGCGGACAGATCCGGGGGAGCTGTTTTTT; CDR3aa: CAIRRTDPGELFF
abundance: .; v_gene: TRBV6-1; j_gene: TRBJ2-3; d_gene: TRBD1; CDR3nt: TGTGCCAGCAGTGGGAACAGGGGGCTTAGCACAGATACGCAGTATTTT; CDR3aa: CASSGNRGLSTDTQYF
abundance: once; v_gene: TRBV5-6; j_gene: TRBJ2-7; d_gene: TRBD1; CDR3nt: TGTGCCAGCAGCTCGGACAGGGTCTCAGATGAGCAGTACTTC; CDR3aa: CASSSDRVSDEQYF
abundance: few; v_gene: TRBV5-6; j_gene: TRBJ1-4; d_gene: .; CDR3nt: TGTGCCAGCAGCTTGGGGCAGGGTAATGAAAAACTGTTTTTT; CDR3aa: CASSLGQGNEKLFF
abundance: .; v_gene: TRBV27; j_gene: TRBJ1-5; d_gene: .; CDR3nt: TGTGCCAGCAGTTTCCAGGGGAGCAATCAGCCCCAGCATTTT; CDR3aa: CASSFQGSNQPQHF
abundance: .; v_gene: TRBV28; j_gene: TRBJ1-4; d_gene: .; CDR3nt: TGTGCCAGCAGTCCCGGGGGTGCAACTAATGAAAAACTGTTTTTT; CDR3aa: CASSPGGATNEKLFF
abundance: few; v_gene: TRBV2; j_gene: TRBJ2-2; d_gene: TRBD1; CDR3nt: TGTGCCAGCAGCGGGACAGGGCCCCACACCGGGGAGCTGTTTTTT; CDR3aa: CASSGTGPHTGELFF
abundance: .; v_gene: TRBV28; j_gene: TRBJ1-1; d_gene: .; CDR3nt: TGTGCCAGCAGCCCCGGGTGGTTGAACACTGAAGCTTTCTTT; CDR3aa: CASSPGWLNTEAFF
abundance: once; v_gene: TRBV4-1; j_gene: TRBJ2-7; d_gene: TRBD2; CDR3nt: TGCGCCAGCAGCCAAGGGACTAGCGGGGGGGCCCGGTACGAGCAGTACTTC; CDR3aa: CASSQGTSGGARYEQYF
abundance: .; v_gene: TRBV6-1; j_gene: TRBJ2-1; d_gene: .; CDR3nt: TGTGCCAGCGCGTGGAGGGGGCCGTTCGATGAGCAGTTCTTC; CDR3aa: CASAWRGPFDEQFF
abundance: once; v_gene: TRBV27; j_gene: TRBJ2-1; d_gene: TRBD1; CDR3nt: TGTGCCAGCAGCCCCGGGACAGGAAATTACAATGAGCAGTTCTTC; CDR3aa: CASSPGTGNYNEQFF
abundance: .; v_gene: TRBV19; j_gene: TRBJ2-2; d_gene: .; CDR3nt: TGTGCCAGTAGTTCGGGACACCACACCGGGGAGCTGTTTTTT; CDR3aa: CASSSGHHTGELFF
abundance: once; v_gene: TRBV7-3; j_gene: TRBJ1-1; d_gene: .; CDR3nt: TGTGCCAGCAGCCAGGGCCCGAACACTGAAGCTTTCTTT; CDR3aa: CASSQGPNTEAFF
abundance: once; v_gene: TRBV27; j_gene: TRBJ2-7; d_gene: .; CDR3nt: TGTGCCAGCAGTTTGGAGGGGGGGCGGGACGAGCAGTACTTC; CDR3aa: CASSLEGGRDEQYF
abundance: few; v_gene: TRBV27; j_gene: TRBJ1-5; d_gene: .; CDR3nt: TGTGCCAGCAGCTTACACAGGAATCAGCCCCAGCATTTT; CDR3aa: CASSLHRNQPQHF
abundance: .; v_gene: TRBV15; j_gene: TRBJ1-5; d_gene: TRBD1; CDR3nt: TGTGCCACCAGCAGAGATGGCCCCGGGACAGGGTTAGGAAATCAGCCCCAGCATTTT; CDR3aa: CATSRDGPGTGLGNQPQHF
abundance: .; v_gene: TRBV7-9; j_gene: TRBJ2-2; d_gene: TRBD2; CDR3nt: TGTGCCAGCAGCTCGGCTAGCGGGGGGAAGTCCGGGGAGCTGTTTTTT; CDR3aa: CASSSASGGKSGELFF
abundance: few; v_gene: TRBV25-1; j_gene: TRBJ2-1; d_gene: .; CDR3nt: TGTGCCAGCAGTGAAGGGGCCAAGGAACTTCTGGATGAGCAGTTCTTC; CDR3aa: CASSEGAKELLDEQFF
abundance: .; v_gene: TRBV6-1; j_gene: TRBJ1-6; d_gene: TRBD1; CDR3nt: TGTGCCAGCAGTGGACAGGGGGGTGGGCATTCACCCCTCCACTTT; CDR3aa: CASSGQGGGHSPLHF
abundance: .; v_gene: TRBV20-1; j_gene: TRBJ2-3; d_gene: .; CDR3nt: TGCAGTGCTAAGCGAACAGATACGCAGTATTTT; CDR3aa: CSAKRTDTQYF
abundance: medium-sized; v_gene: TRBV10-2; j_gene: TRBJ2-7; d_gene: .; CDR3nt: TGCGCCAGCAGTGATTGGTCTAGCAGGCACGAGCAGTACTTC; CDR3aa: CASSDWSSRHEQYF
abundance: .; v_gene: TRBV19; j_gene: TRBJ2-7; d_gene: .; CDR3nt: TGTGCCAGTATCTTGGTTAGCGAGCAGTACTTC; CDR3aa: CASILVSEQYF
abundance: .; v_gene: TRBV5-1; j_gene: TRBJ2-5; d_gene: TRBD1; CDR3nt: TGCGCCAGCAGCGGATTGGACAGGACATACCAAGAGACCCAGTACTTC; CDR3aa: CASSGLDRTYQETQYF
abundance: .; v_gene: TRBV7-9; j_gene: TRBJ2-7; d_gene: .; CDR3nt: TGTGCCAGCAGCTTATATGGGACACAAAGCTCCTACGAGCAGTACTTC; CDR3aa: CASSLYGTQSSYEQYF
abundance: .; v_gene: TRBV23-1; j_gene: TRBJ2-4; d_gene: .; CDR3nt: TGCGCCAGCACCACGAAGGAGAGGGCGGGAAACATTCAGTACTTC; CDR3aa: CASTTKERAGNIQYF
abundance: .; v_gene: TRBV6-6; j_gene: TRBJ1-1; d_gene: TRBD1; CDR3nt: TGTGCCAGCAGTTACTCGAGACAGGGAGGCACTGAAGCTTTCTTT; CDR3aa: CASSYSRQGGTEAFF
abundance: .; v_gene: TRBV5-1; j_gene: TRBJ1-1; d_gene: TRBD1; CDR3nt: TGCGCCAGCAGCCTGGACAGGGTGACGAACACTGAAGCTTTCTTT; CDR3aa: CASSLDRVTNTEAFF
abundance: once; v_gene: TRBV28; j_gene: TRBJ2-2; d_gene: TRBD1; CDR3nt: TGTGCCACAACCGGGACAGGGTTCACCGGGGAGCTGTTTTTT; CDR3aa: CATTGTGFTGELFF
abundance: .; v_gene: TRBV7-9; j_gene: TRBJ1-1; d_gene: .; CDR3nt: TGTGCCAGCAGCTTAGGGCAGGGCGCAACGAACACTGAAGCTTTCTTT; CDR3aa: CASSLGQGATNTEAFF
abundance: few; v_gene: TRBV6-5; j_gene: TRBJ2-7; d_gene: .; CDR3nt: TGTGCCAGCAGCCCGAGACGCAGGGACTACGAGCAGTACTTC; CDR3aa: CASSPRRRDYEQYF
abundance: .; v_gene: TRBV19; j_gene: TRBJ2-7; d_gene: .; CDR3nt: TGTGCCAGTAGTCCGGGTATTGTATACGAGCAGTACTTC; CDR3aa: CASSPGIVYEQYF
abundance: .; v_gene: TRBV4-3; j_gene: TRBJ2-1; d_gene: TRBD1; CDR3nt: TGCGCCAGCAGCCAAGACTGGACAGGGACCCAGGAGCAGTTCTTC; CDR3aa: CASSQDWTGTQEQFF
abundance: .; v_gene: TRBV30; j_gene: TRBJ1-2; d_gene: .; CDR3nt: TGTGCCTGGAGTATCGACAGCCTTGGCTACACCTTC; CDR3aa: CAWSIDSLGYTF
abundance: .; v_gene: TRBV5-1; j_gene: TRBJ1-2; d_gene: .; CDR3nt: TGCGCCAGCAGCTCCCAGGGTAAGGGCTACACCTTC; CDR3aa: CASSSQGKGYTF
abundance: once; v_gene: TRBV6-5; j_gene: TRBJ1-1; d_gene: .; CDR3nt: TGTGCCAGCAGTCCCCCGGGGGGGCTACCTTCGGCTTTCTTT; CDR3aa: CASSPPGGLPSAFF
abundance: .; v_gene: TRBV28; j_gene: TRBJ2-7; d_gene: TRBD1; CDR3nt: TGTGCCAGCAGCCGTGACAGGGGGATCAACGAGCAGTACTTC; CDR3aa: CASSRDRGINEQYF
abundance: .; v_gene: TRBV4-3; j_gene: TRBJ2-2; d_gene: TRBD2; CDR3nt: TGCGCCAGCAGCCAAGTGGGTTTAGCGGGGGGTACCGCCACCGGGGAGCTGTTTTTT; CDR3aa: CASSQVGLAGGTATGELFF